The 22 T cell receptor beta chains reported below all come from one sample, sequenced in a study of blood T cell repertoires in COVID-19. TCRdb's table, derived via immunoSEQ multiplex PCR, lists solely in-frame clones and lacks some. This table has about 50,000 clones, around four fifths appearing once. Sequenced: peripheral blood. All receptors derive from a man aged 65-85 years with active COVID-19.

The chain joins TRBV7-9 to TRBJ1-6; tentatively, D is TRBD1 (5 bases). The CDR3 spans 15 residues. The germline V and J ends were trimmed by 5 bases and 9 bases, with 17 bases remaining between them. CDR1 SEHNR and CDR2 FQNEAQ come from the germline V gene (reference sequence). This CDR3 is CASSPDIFLGSPLHF. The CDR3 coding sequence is TGTGCCAGCAGCCCGGACATCTTCCTAGGTTCACCCCTCCACTTT.

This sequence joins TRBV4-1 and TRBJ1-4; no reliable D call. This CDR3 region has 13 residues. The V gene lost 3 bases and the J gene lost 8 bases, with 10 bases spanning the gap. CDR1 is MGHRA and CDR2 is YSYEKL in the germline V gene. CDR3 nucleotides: TGCGCCAGCAGCCAGAATTTGCGGGAAAAACTGTTTTTT. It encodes CASSQNLREKLFF.

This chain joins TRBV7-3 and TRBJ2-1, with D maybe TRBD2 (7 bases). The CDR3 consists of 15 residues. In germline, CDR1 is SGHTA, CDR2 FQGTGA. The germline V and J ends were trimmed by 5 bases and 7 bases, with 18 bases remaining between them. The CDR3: CASSPGAGAGNEQFF. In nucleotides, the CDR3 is TGTGCCAGCAGCCCCGGGGCGGGGGCCGGGAATGAGCAGTTCTTC.

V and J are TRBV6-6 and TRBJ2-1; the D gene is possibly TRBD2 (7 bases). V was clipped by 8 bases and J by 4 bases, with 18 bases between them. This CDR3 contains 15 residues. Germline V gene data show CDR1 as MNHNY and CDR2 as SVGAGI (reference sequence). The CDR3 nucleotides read TGTGCCAGCTCAGTTGGGGGGGCCTGGTACAATGAGCAGTTCTTC. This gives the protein CASSVGGAWYNEQFF.

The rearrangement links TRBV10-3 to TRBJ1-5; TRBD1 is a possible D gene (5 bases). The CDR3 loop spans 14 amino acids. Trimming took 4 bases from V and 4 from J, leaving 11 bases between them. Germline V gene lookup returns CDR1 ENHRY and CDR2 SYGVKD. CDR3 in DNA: TGTGCCATCAGTGTAAGCCAGGGAAATCAGCCCCAGCATTTT. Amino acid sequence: CAISVSQGNQPQHF.

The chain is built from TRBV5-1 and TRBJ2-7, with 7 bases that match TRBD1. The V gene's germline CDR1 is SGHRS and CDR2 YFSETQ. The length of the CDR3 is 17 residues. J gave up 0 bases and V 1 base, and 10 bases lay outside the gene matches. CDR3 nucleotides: TGCGCCAGCAGCTTGTTTAGGCCGGGACAGAGCTCCTACGAGCAGTACTTC. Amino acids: CASSLFRPGQSSYEQYF.

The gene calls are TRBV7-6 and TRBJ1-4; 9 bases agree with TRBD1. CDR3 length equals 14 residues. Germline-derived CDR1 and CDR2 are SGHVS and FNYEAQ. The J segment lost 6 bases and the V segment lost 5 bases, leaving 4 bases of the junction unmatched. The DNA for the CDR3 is TGTGCCAGCAGCCCGGGACAGGGTGATGAAAAACTGTTTTTT. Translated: CASSPGQGDEKLFF.

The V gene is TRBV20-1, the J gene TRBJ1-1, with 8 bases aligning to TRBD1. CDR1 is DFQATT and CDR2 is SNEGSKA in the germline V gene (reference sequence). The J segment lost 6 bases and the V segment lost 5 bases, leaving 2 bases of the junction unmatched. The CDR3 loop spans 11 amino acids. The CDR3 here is CSAGDRPEAFF. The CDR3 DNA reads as TGCAGTGCTGGGGACAGGCCTGAAGCTTTCTTT.

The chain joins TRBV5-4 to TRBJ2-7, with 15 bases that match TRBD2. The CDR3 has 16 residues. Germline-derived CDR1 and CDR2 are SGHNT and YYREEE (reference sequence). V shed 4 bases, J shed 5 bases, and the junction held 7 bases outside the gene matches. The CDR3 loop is CASSPGTSGGPDEQYF. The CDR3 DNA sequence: TGTGCCAGCAGCCCCGGGACTAGCGGGGGGCCCGACGAGCAGTACTTC.

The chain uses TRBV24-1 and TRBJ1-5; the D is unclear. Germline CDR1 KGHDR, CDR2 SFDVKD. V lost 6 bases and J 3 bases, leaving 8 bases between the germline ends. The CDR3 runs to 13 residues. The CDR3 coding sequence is TGTGCCACCAGTCGGGGAAACAATCAGCCCCAGCATTTT. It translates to CATSRGNNQPQHF.

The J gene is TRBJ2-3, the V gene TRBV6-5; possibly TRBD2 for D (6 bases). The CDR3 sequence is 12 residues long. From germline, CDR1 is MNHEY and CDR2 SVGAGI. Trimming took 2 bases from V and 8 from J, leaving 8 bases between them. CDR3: CASSYAGGTQYF. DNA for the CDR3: TGTGCCAGCAGTTACGCCGGGGGTACGCAGTATTTT.

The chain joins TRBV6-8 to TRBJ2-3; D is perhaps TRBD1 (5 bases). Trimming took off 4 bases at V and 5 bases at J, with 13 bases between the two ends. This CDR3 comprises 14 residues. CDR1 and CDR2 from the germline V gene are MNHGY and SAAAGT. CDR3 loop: CASSWGRLGDTQYF. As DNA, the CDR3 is TGTGCCAGCAGTTGGGGCCGCCTGGGAGATACGCAGTATTTT.

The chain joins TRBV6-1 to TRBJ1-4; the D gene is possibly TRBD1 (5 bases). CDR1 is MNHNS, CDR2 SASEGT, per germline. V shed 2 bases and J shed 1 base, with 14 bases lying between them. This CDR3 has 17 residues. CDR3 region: CASSESQGWGTNEKLFF. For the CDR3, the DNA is TGTGCCAGCAGTGAAAGTCAGGGCTGGGGAACTAATGAAAAACTGTTTTTT.

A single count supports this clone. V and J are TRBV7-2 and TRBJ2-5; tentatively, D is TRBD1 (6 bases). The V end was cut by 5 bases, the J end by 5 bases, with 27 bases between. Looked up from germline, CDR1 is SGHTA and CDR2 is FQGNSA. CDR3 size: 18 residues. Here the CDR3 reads CASSLGARRRQVVETQYF. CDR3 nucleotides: TGTGCCAGCAGCCTGGGGGCCAGGAGAAGGCAAGTAGTGGAGACCCAGTACTTC.

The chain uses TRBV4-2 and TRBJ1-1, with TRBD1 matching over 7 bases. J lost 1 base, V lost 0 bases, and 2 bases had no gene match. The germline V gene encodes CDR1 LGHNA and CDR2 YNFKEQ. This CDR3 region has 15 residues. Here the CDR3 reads CASSQDRQGNTEAFF. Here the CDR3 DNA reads TGTGCCAGCAGCCAAGATCGACAGGGGAACACTGAAGCTTTCTTT.

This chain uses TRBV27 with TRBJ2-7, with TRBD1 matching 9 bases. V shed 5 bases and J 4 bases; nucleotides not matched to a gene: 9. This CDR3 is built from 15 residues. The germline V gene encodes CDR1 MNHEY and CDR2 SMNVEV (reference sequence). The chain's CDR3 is CASSATGGQGYEQYF. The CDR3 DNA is TGTGCCAGCAGTGCAACAGGGGGCCAGGGGTACGAGCAGTACTTC.

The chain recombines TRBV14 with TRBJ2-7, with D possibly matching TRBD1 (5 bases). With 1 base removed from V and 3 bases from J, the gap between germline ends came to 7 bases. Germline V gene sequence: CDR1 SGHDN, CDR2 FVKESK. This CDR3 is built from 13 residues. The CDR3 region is CASSQGQGYEQYF. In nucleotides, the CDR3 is TGTGCCAGCAGCCAAGGGCAGGGCTACGAGCAGTACTTC.

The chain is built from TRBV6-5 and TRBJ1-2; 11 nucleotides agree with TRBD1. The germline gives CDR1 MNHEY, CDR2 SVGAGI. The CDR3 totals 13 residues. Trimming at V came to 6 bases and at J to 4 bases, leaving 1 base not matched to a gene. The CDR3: CASSGTGGYGYTF. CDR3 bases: TGTGCCAGCAGCGGGACAGGGGGCTATGGCTACACCTTC.

CDR3 nucleotide sequence: TGCGCCAGCAGCTGGTCTAGCGCAGATACGCAGTATTTT. Its translation: CASSWSSADTQYF. The chain is built from TRBV5-1 and TRBJ2-3, with a weak D call TRBD2 (6 bases). With 3 bases removed from V and 4 bases from J, the gap between germline ends came to 9 bases. Germline CDR1 is SGHRS and CDR2 is YFSETQ. This CDR3 has 13 amino acids.

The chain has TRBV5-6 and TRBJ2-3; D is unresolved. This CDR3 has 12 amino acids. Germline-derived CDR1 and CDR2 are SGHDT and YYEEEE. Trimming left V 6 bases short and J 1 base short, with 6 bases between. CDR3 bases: TGTGCCAGCAATCGGGGCACAGATACGCAGTATTTT. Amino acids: CASNRGTDTQYF. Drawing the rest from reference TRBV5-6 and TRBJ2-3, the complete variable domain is DAGVTQSPTHLIKTRGQQVTLRCSPKSGHDTVSWYQQALGQGPQFIFQYYEEEERQRGNFPDRFSGHQFPNYSSELNVNALLLGDSALYLCASNRGTDTQYFGPGTRLTVL.

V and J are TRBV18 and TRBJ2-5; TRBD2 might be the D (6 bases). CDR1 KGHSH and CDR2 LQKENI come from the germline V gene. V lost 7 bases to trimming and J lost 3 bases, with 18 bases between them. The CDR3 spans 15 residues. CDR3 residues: CASYGGVYLEETQYF. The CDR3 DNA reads TGTGCCAGCTACGGGGGAGTTTATTTGGAAGAGACCCAGTACTTC.

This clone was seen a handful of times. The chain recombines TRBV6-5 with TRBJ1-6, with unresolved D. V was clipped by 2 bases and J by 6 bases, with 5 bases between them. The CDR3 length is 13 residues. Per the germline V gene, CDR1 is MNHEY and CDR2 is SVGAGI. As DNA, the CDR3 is TGTGCCAGCAGTTACAACAGTAATTCACCCCTCCACTTT. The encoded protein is CASSYNSNSPLHF.